This T cell receptor (beta chain) comes out of a study of blood T cell repertoires in COVID-19. Per the study methods: Estimation of nucleated cell counts was performed using reference gene primer amplification. Measured with immunoSEQ multiplex PCR; TCRdb has only the in-frame clones, and not every one. V and J calls and clone size follow that table, whereas D and trimming were derived from the DNA. The sample shows some 200,000 clones, around 82% of them seen only once. CDR3 length equals 18 residues. The sequence was collected from a woman between 70 and 85 years old with acute or convalescent COVID-19. This sequence joins TRBV21-1 and TRBJ1-3; the DNA was not used to check the table's D call, TRBD1. TRBV21-1 is a pseudogene. Sequencing input: peripheral blood. The CDR3 protein is CASSKYRTETGPGNTIYF. CDR3 in DNA: TGTGCCAGCAGCAAATATCGCACCGAAACAGGGCCCGGAAACACCATATATTTT.